A single sample is the source of the 16 T cell receptor beta chains below, sequenced in a study of PD-1 blockade in classical Hodgkin lymphoma. Some clones are missing from TCRdb's copy, which holds only in-frame ones; the method was immunoSEQ multiplex PCR. Of 43,000 or so clones listed, roughly 90% are singletons. Each of the patients experienced relapse following autologous stem cell transplantation, and their brentuximab vedotin exposure differed. The sample consisted of peripheral blood mononuclear cells (PBMCs), taken at baseline. These receptors originate from a human donor with classical Hodgkin lymphoma.

This chain uses TRBV19 with TRBJ1-5; 9 positions agree with TRBD1. The V gene's germline CDR1 is LNHDA and CDR2 SQIVND (reference sequence). With 6 bases clipped from V and 8 bases from J, the junction kept 11 bases outside the gene matches. This CDR3 is built from 15 residues. In nucleotides, the CDR3 is TGTGCCAGTAGAGCGGACAGGGGACCGAGCGAGCCCCAGCATTTT. Translated, it gives CASRADRGPSEPQHF.

This clone appeared a few times. V and J are TRBV5-1 and TRBJ1-3; TRBD1 might be the D (6 bases). In germline, CDR1 is SGHRS, CDR2 YFSETQ. There are 14 residues in the CDR3. V lost 1 base, J lost 4 bases, and 9 bases lay in between. The CDR3 nucleotides read TGCGCCAGCAGCTTGCCAGGGGACGGAAACACCATATATTTT. Protein: CASSLPGDGNTIYF.

This clone has only one observation. The CDR3 bases are TGTGCCAGCAGTGAATCGGGCGGGAGTTCCGCCGAGCAGTACTTC. It codes for CASSESGGSSAEQYF. The V call is TRBV6-1, the J call TRBJ2-7; 7 positions agree with TRBD2. The CDR3 has 15 amino acids. In germline, CDR1 is MNHNS, CDR2 SASEGT. V trimming: 2 bases; J trimming: 6 bases; junction bases outside the gene matches: 10.

This clone was recorded a few times. The rearrangement joins TRBV19 to TRBJ1-5, with 8 bases matching TRBD1. Germline V gene sequence: CDR1 LNHDA, CDR2 SQIVND (reference sequence). This CDR3 is built from 14 residues. The V segment lost 6 bases and the J segment 4 bases; nucleotides outside the gene matches: 5. The CDR3 region has the DNA TGTGCCAGTAGGGACAGGGAAGCTAATCAGCCCCAGCATTTT. Its protein is CASRDREANQPQHF.

Comment on this clone: A junction boundary mismatches the germline segment, possibly from a read error. The V call is TRBV27, the J call TRBJ2-5; D is ambiguous. There are 14 residues in the CDR3. Germline CDR1 reads MNHEY; CDR2 reads SMNVEV (reference sequence). As DNA, the CDR3 is TGTGCCAGCAGTCCCTTACAACCTCAAGAGGCCCAGTACTTC. It yields the protein CASSPLQPQEAQYF.

This chain joins TRBV2 and TRBJ1-6; TRBD1 matches 8 bases. V was pared by 4 bases and J by 0 bases, with 2 bases of the junction left unmatched. Looked up from germline, CDR1 is SNHLY and CDR2 is FYNNEI. The CDR3 extends over 16 amino acids. The CDR3 bases are TGTGCCAGCAGTGCCACAGGGGGCTCCTATAATTCACCCCTCCACTTT. Translating gives CASSATGGSYNSPLHF. The full variable domain, rest sourced from reference TRBV2 and TRBJ1-6, is EPEVTQTPSHQVTQMGQEVILRCVPISNHLYFYWYRQILGQKVEFLVSFYNNEISEKSEIFDDQFSVERPDGSNFTLKIRSTKLEDSAMYFCASSATGGSYNSPLHFGNGTRLTVT.

This chain links TRBV19 with TRBJ2-3; TRBD1 matches at 8 bases. CDR1 LNHDA and CDR2 SQIVND come from the germline V gene (reference sequence). V lost 2 bases, J lost 6 bases, and 10 bases stayed unmatched. This CDR3 has 16 amino acids. The CDR3 DNA reads TGTGCCAGTAGTATAATGCAGGGGGCGCTTTCGGATACGCAGTATTTT. Amino acids: CASSIMQGALSDTQYF.

The chain links TRBV13 to TRBJ2-1, with TRBD2 matching 9 bases. CDR1 is PRHDT, CDR2 FYEKMQ, per germline (reference sequence). The junction had 10 bases not matched to a gene; V was cut back by 6 bases and J by 7 bases. The CDR3 is 15 residues long. CDR3 DNA: TGTGCCAGCAGTTCCGGGACTAGCTTAAGGAATGAGCAGTTCTTC. This sequence encodes CASSSGTSLRNEQFF.

The chain is built from TRBV7-9 and TRBJ1-4; 12 bases are a match to TRBD1. Per the germline V gene, CDR1 is SEHNR and CDR2 is FQNEAQ (reference sequence). V was clipped by 3 bases and J by 8 bases; unmatched bases: 4. This CDR3 spans 15 amino acids. CDR3 in amino acids: CASSFPGTGGEKLFF. The CDR3 DNA is TGTGCCAGCAGCTTTCCCGGGACAGGGGGCGAAAAACTGTTTTTT.

This chain links TRBV5-1 with TRBJ1-4, with D maybe TRBD1 (6 bases). Trimming took off 0 bases at V and 6 bases at J, with 12 bases between the two ends. Germline V gene lookup returns CDR1 SGHRS and CDR2 YFSETQ. CDR3 length: 15 residues. CDR3 region: CASSLVQGVDEKLFF. The CDR3 DNA reads TGCGCCAGCAGCTTGGTACAGGGTGTCGATGAAAAACTGTTTTTT. Complete variable domain (other parts from reference TRBV5-1 and TRBJ1-4): KAGVTQTPRYLIKTRGQQVTLSCSPISGHRSVSWYQQTPGQGLQFLFEYFSETQRNKGNFPGRFSGRQFSNSRSEMNVSTLELGDSALYLCASSLVQGVDEKLFFGSGTQLSVL.

The CDR3 DNA follows: TGTGCCAGCTCCGGTGGGGCTGACTTGGTTGCTTTCTTT. Its protein product is CASSGGADLVAFF. The rearrangement joins TRBV18 to TRBJ1-1, with D possibly matching TRBD1 (5 bases). Deletions cut 6 bases from V and 11 bases from J, with 19 bases between. Germline V gene data show CDR1 as KGHSH and CDR2 as LQKENI. There are 13 residues in the CDR3.

The chain has TRBV28 and TRBJ2-7; 14 nucleotides agree with TRBD2. With 6 bases clipped from V and 5 bases from J, the junction kept 9 bases outside the gene matches. Germline CDR1 is MDHEN and CDR2 is SYDVKM. The CDR3 has 16 residues. CDR3 sequence reads: CASRKGLAGGYHEQYF. The CDR3 DNA reads as TGTGCCAGCAGAAAAGGACTAGCGGGAGGATACCACGAGCAGTACTTC.

V usage is TRBV2 and J usage is TRBJ2-7, with TRBD2 matching 10 bases. Per germline, CDR1 SNHLY and CDR2 FYNNEI. V lost 4 bases, J lost 5 bases, and 5 bases stayed unmatched. The CDR3 totals 14 residues. The CDR3 nucleotides are TGTGCCAGCAGTGTGGGACTAGCGAACGACGAGCAGTACTTC. Translating gives CASSVGLANDEQYF.

The rearrangement uses TRBV6-4 and TRBJ2-7; 8 bases fit TRBD1. Germline values: CDR1 MRHNA, CDR2 SNTAGT. The CDR3 contains 14 residues. V was pared by 9 bases and J by 0 bases, with 7 bases of the junction left unmatched. The CDR3 nucleotides read TGTGCCAGGCCGAGGGGACAGGCCTCCTACGAGCAGTACTTC. Protein: CARPRGQASYEQYF.

This chain links TRBV5-4 with TRBJ1-6; 12 bases agree with TRBD1. The V segment lost 5 bases and the J segment 10 bases; nucleotides outside the gene matches: 10. CDR1 SGHNT and CDR2 YYREEE come from the germline V gene (reference sequence). This CDR3 has 16 residues. For the CDR3, the DNA is TGTGCCAGCAGTGACCGGGACAGGGGGCGTGAATCACCCCTCCACTTT. It yields the protein CASSDRDRGRESPLHF.

The V and J genes are TRBV4-2 and TRBJ2-2; 11 nucleotides align to TRBD2. The CDR3 length is 17 residues. Trimming took 0 bases from V and 3 from J; bases not matched to a gene: 3. Germline V CDR1 and CDR2: LGHNA, YNFKEQ. CDR3 loop: CASSQELLAGDTGELFF. The CDR3 coding sequence is TGTGCCAGCAGCCAAGAATTACTAGCGGGGGACACCGGGGAGCTGTTTTTT.